The 27 T cell receptor beta chains below were found in one sample sequenced in a study of T-cell memory formation after mild COVID-19. MiXCR, applied by TCRdb to the 5' RACE reads, yields one record per CDR3 protein. The sample includes about 27,000 distinct CDR3 sequences, roughly 16% of them seen just once. Sequenced: PBMCs or a T cell subset sorted from them (not recorded which). All receptors derive from an adult who had mild COVID-19 (a few samples of this study predate the infection). Cell type and time point are not known.

To note about this clonotype: A much larger clonotype is one base distant, so this may be a read error. J is TRBJ1-2 and V is TRBV24-1; TRBD1 aligns across 7 bases. With 2 bases clipped from V and 10 bases from J, the junction kept 9 bases outside the gene matches. The germline gives CDR1 KGHDR, CDR2 SFDVKD. The CDR3 totals 14 residues. The CDR3 is CATSDSPTGSLYTF. DNA of the CDR3: TGTGCCACCAGTGATTCCCCGACAGGGTCCCTCTACACCTTC.

V usage is TRBV25-1 and J usage is TRBJ1-6; maybe TRBD1 (5 bases). The V and J ends lost 2 bases and 7 bases respectively, with 12 bases between them. Germline lookup yields CDR1 MGHDK and CDR2 SYGVNS. The CDR3 length is 15 residues. CDR3 in amino acids: CASSEVGQPNSPLHF. The CDR3 DNA is TGTGCCAGCAGTGAAGTGGGGCAGCCCAATTCACCCCTCCACTTT.

This clonotype was seen ten or more times. This rearrangement joins TRBV25-1 to TRBJ2-3, with D maybe TRBD2 (6 bases). This CDR3 is 15 amino acids long. Trimming cost V 6 bases and J 3 bases, with 16 bases left between them. Germline CDR1 and CDR2: MGHDK and SYGVNS. This CDR3 reads CASSSSVERTDTQYF. The CDR3 coding sequence is TGTGCCAGCAGCTCTAGCGTGGAGAGAACAGATACGCAGTATTTT.

This clonotype was found many times. V gene TRBV7-2 combines with J gene TRBJ2-7, with 11 bases that match TRBD1. CDR3 length: 15 amino acids. The V gene end was trimmed by 3 bases and the J gene end by 0 bases; junction bases not matched to a gene: 1. CDR1 and CDR2 from the germline V gene are SGHTA and FQGNSA. CDR3 in DNA: TGTGCCAGCAGCTTGGACAGGGGGCTCTCCTACGAGCAGTACTTC. Its protein product is CASSLDRGLSYEQYF.

This clonotype occurred many times. The chain employs TRBV19 and TRBJ2-1; D remains ambiguous. The V and J ends lost 0 bases and 0 bases respectively, with 12 bases between them. Looked up from germline, CDR1 is LNHDA and CDR2 is SQIVND (reference sequence). The CDR3 is made up of 17 amino acids. CDR3 in DNA: TGTGCCAGTAGTATAGATCTGGTCCTCAGCTCCTACAATGAGCAGTTCTTC. Encoded protein: CASSIDLVLSSYNEQFF.

By its share, this clonotype is medium-sized. The rearrangement links TRBV29-1 to TRBJ2-2; maybe TRBD2 (6 bases). V dropped 5 bases and J dropped 4 bases, with 11 bases sitting between them. This CDR3 is built from 13 residues. Germline CDR1 is SQVTM and CDR2 is ANQGSEA. CDR3 sequence reads: CSVLMGGTGELFF. In DNA form, the CDR3 reads TGCAGCGTTCTAATGGGGGGCACCGGGGAGCTGTTTTTT.

The rearrangement links TRBV9 to TRBJ2-3; 13 bases fit TRBD2. CDR3 length: 16 residues. Germline V gene lookup returns CDR1 SGDLS and CDR2 YYNGEE. The trim removed 3 bases at V and 4 bases at J, leaving 5 bases unmatched. CDR3 in DNA: TGTGCCAGCAGCGCACTAGCGGGGGGGAGTGCAGATACGCAGTATTTT. Translating it yields CASSALAGGSADTQYF.

This clonotype is labeled medium-sized. V and J are TRBV7-9 and TRBJ1-1; maybe TRBD1 (6 bases). The CDR3 spans 13 residues. Germline V gene sequence: CDR1 SEHNR, CDR2 FQNEAQ (reference sequence). Trimming removed 5 bases at V and 4 bases at J, with 11 bases between. This chain's CDR3 is CASSLQGVTEAFF. CDR3 coding DNA: TGTGCCAGCAGCCTACAGGGAGTCACTGAAGCTTTCTTT.

This clonotype has ten or more counts. The V gene is TRBV5-5, the J gene TRBJ1-2; D is ambiguous. CDR1 is SGHKS, CDR2 YYEKEE, per germline (reference sequence). Deletions cut 0 bases from V and 5 bases from J, with 5 bases between. The CDR3 covers 12 residues. This CDR3 reads CASSLGQYGYTF. The DNA for the CDR3 is TGTGCCAGCAGCTTGGGGCAGTATGGCTACACCTTC.

This clonotype was detected ten times or more. V gene TRBV30 combines with J gene TRBJ1-4; D uncertain. With 0 bases removed from V and 8 bases from J, the gap between germline ends came to 19 bases. There are 16 residues in the CDR3. The germline V gene encodes CDR1 GTSNPN and CDR2 SVGIG (reference sequence). CDR3 nucleotide sequence: TGTGCCTGGAGTGTACCCATGGATCTTTCGGGCGAAAAACTGTTTTTT. Translating it yields CAWSVPMDLSGEKLFF. Full variable domain (missing parts from reference TRBV30 and TRBJ1-4): SQTIHQWPATLVQPVGSPLSLECTVEGTSNPNLYWYRQAAGRGLQLLFYSVGIGQISSEVPQNLSASRPQDRQFILSSKKLLLSDSGFYLCAWSVPMDLSGEKLFFGSGTQLSVL.

This clonotype was observed at least ten times. The V and J genes are TRBV29-1 and TRBJ2-3; the D gene is possibly TRBD2 (6 bases). V was clipped by 4 bases and J by 3 bases, with 14 bases between them. The CDR3 is 14 residues long. The germline CDR1 and CDR2 sequences are SQVTM and ANQGSEA. This CDR3 is CSVGYGGSTDTQYF. As DNA, the CDR3 is TGCAGCGTTGGGTATGGGGGGAGTACAGATACGCAGTATTTT.

CDR3 DNA: TGTGCCAGCAGCCTGACACTTCCGTCCTCCTACGAGCAGTACTTC. This encodes CASSLTLPSSYEQYF. J is TRBJ2-7 and V is TRBV7-9; no reliable D call. V was trimmed by 5 bases and J by 0 bases, leaving 14 bases between them. This CDR3 spans 15 amino acids. The V gene's germline CDR1 is SEHNR and CDR2 FQNEAQ (reference sequence). The whole variable domain, remainder taken from reference TRBV7-9 and TRBJ2-7, is DTGVSQNPRHKITKRGQNVTFRCDPISEHNRLYWYRQTLGQGPEFLTYFQNEAQLEKSRLLSDRFSAERPKGSFSTLEIQRTEQGDSAMYLCASSLTLPSSYEQYFGPGTRLTVT.

This clonotype appeared many times. This sequence joins TRBV5-6 and TRBJ2-1; perhaps TRBD1 as D (6 bases). Germline values: CDR1 SGHDT, CDR2 YYEEEE. V shed 0 bases and J shed 3 bases, with 10 bases lying between them. CDR3 length: 15 amino acids. As DNA, the CDR3 is TGTGCCAGCAGCTTGGTCTGGGGGCGCTACAATGAGCAGTTCTTC. Its protein is CASSLVWGRYNEQFF. The variable domain in full, completed from reference TRBV5-6 and TRBJ2-1, reads DAGVTQSPTHLIKTRGQQVTLRCSPKSGHDTVSWYQQALGQGPQFIFQYYEEEERQRGNFPDRFSGHQFPNYSSELNVNALLLGDSALYLCASSLVWGRYNEQFFGPGTRLTVL.

This clonotype was picked up many times. The chain has TRBV7-2 and TRBJ2-1; 7 bases fit TRBD2. Germline values: CDR1 SGHTA, CDR2 FQGNSA. The CDR3 length is 13 residues. V gave up 6 bases and J gave up 9 bases; unmatched junction bases: 8. The CDR3 DNA sequence: TGTGCCAGCAGTTCCGAGCGGGAAAGTGAGCAGTTCTTC. As protein: CASSSERESEQFF. The full variable domain, rest sourced from reference TRBV7-2 and TRBJ2-1, is GAGVSQSPSNKVTEKGKDVELRCDPISGHTALYWYRQSLGQGLEFLIYFQGNSAPDKSGLPSDRFSAERTGGSVSTLTIQRTQQEDSAVYLCASSSERESEQFFGPGTRLTVL.

This clonotype was counted at least ten times. The chain uses TRBV24-1 and TRBJ2-1; TRBD2 matches 10 bases. From germline, CDR1 is KGHDR and CDR2 SFDVKD. The junction had 16 bases not matched to a gene; V was cut back by 12 bases and J by 6 bases. The CDR3 totals 16 residues. CDR3 sequence reads: CAYRKYSGRLVNEQFF. In nucleotides, the CDR3 is TGTGCCTACCGAAAATATAGCGGGAGGCTGGTCAATGAGCAGTTCTTC.

In DNA, the CDR3 is TGTGCCAGCAGTGGTCTCGCCTACGAGCAGTACTTC. Amino acids: CASSGLAYEQYF. The chain has TRBV27 and TRBJ2-7; D unresolved. V was trimmed by 5 bases and J by 2 bases, leaving 7 bases between them. This CDR3 has 12 residues. Germline V CDR1 and CDR2: MNHEY, SMNVEV (reference sequence).

This clonotype was detected ten times or more. The chain couples TRBV7-9 to TRBJ1-2, with D maybe TRBD1 (5 bases). The length of the CDR3 is 14 residues. V was shortened by 4 bases and J by 2 bases, with 11 bases between the two germline ends. Germline assignment: CDR1 SEHNR and CDR2 FQNEAQ (reference sequence). CDR3 sequence (DNA): TGTGCCAGCAGCTCCGACAGTGTCAACTATGGCTACACCTTC. As protein: CASSSDSVNYGYTF.

This clonotype was detected ten times or more. J is TRBJ2-1 and V is TRBV7-4, with TRBD2 matching 8 bases. V shed 1 base and J 3 bases; nucleotides not matched to a gene: 11. The CDR3 contains 18 residues. CDR1 and CDR2 (germline): SGHVT, SQSDAQ. The CDR3 coding sequence is TGTGCCAGCAGCTTAGAATCCCCCGGGGGGGCCGACTACAATGAGCAGTTCTTC. It codes for CASSLESPGGADYNEQFF. Supplemented by reference TRBV7-4 and TRBJ2-1, the full variable domain reads GAGVSQSPRYKVAKRGRDVALRCDSISGHVTLYWYRQTLGQGSEVLTYSQSDAQRDKSGRPSGRFSAERPERSVSTLKIQRTEQGDSAVYLCASSLESPGGADYNEQFFGPGTRLTVL.

This clonotype was found many times. The chain links TRBV4-3 to TRBJ2-1; the D gene is possibly TRBD1 (6 bases). From germline, CDR1 is LGHNA and CDR2 YSLEER. Trimming pared 6 bases from V and 3 bases from J, leaving 18 bases between. CDR3 length: 16 residues. For the CDR3, the DNA is TGCGCCAGCAGTCGACACCCAGGGGTTGGCTACAATGAGCAGTTCTTC. This gives the protein CASSRHPGVGYNEQFF.

On this clonotype: A read error may account for a junction end that differs from germline. This rearrangement joins TRBV7-2 to TRBJ2-5, with D unclear. The CDR3 spans 14 residues. Germline V gene data show CDR1 as SGHTA and CDR2 as FQGNSA. This CDR3 is CSSSFTLSGETQYF. The CDR3 nucleotides are TGTTCCAGCAGCTTCACTCTCAGTGGGGAGACCCAGTACTTC. Together with reference TRBV7-2 and TRBJ2-5, the CDR3 gives the full variable domain: GAGVSQSPSNKVTEKGKDVELRCDPISGHTALYWYRQSLGQGLEFLIYFQGNSAPDKSGLPSDRFSAERTGGSVSTLTIQRTQQEDSAVYLCSSSFTLSGETQYFGPGTRLLVL.

There are a few counts of this clonotype. The chain uses TRBV6-1 and TRBJ1-5; 9 nucleotides align to TRBD1. The CDR3 contains 15 residues. J was trimmed by 7 bases and V by 4 bases; bases with no gene match: 8. Germline V CDR1 and CDR2: MNHNS, SASEGT. In DNA, the CDR3 is TGTGCCAGCAGTGGTGGGGACAGGGCAAGCCAGCCCCAGCATTTT. Translating gives CASSGGDRASQPQHF.

At least ten counts were recorded for this clonotype. The chain has TRBV20-1 and TRBJ2-1; D call uncertain. This CDR3 is 14 amino acids long. Germline-derived CDR1 and CDR2 are DFQATT and SNEGSKA (reference sequence). V was trimmed by 0 bases and J by 6 bases, leaving 12 bases between them. The CDR3 here is CSAREGGSRNEQFF. In nucleotides, the CDR3 is TGCAGTGCTAGAGAGGGCGGCAGTCGCAATGAGCAGTTCTTC.

The sample holds many counts of this clonotype. This chain uses TRBV12-3 or TRBV12-4 with TRBJ1-1; possible D gene TRBD1, 5 bases. V lost 4 bases to trimming and J lost 0 bases, with 9 bases between them. The CDR3 covers 14 residues. The CDR3 coding sequence is TGTGCCAGCAGTTCACAGGCAATGAACACTGAAGCTTTCTTT. Translated: CASSSQAMNTEAFF.

This clonotype was detected many times. The CDR3 coding sequence is TGCGCCAGCAGCTTGGAACTGAGCTCCTACGAGCAGTACTTC. It translates to CASSLELSSYEQYF. The rearrangement links TRBV5-1 to TRBJ2-7; no clear D gene. The CDR3 length is 14 residues. Per the germline V gene, CDR1 is SGHRS and CDR2 is YFSETQ. V lost 0 bases and J 0 bases, leaving 7 bases between the germline ends.

In its sample, this clonotype was seen many times. V gene TRBV20-1 combines with J gene TRBJ2-1; D gene uncertain. V shed 7 bases and J shed 6 bases, with 7 bases lying between them. Germline V gene data show CDR1 as DFQATT and CDR2 as SNEGSKA (reference sequence). The length of the CDR3 is 10 residues. CDR3 sequence reads: CSVWANEQFF. Written as DNA, the CDR3 is TGCAGTGTTTGGGCCAATGAGCAGTTCTTC.

The chain recombines TRBV4-3 with TRBJ2-6, with TRBD2 matching 9 bases. The J segment lost 1 base and the V segment lost 3 bases, leaving 1 base of the junction unmatched. This CDR3 has 16 residues. The germline CDR1 and CDR2 sequences are LGHNA and YSLEER. CDR3 protein: CASSQTSGSGANVLTF. As DNA, the CDR3 is TGCGCCAGCAGCCAGACTAGCGGTTCTGGGGCCAACGTCCTGACTTTC.

This clonotype was counted many times. The chain is built from TRBV12-3 or TRBV12-4 and TRBJ2-1; 7 bases match TRBD1. The CDR3 is 16 amino acids. V shed 5 bases, J shed 0 bases, and the junction held 7 bases outside the gene matches. This CDR3 reads CASSPQGVGSYNEQFF. CDR3 DNA: TGTGCCAGCAGTCCCCAGGGGGTGGGCTCCTACAATGAGCAGTTCTTC.